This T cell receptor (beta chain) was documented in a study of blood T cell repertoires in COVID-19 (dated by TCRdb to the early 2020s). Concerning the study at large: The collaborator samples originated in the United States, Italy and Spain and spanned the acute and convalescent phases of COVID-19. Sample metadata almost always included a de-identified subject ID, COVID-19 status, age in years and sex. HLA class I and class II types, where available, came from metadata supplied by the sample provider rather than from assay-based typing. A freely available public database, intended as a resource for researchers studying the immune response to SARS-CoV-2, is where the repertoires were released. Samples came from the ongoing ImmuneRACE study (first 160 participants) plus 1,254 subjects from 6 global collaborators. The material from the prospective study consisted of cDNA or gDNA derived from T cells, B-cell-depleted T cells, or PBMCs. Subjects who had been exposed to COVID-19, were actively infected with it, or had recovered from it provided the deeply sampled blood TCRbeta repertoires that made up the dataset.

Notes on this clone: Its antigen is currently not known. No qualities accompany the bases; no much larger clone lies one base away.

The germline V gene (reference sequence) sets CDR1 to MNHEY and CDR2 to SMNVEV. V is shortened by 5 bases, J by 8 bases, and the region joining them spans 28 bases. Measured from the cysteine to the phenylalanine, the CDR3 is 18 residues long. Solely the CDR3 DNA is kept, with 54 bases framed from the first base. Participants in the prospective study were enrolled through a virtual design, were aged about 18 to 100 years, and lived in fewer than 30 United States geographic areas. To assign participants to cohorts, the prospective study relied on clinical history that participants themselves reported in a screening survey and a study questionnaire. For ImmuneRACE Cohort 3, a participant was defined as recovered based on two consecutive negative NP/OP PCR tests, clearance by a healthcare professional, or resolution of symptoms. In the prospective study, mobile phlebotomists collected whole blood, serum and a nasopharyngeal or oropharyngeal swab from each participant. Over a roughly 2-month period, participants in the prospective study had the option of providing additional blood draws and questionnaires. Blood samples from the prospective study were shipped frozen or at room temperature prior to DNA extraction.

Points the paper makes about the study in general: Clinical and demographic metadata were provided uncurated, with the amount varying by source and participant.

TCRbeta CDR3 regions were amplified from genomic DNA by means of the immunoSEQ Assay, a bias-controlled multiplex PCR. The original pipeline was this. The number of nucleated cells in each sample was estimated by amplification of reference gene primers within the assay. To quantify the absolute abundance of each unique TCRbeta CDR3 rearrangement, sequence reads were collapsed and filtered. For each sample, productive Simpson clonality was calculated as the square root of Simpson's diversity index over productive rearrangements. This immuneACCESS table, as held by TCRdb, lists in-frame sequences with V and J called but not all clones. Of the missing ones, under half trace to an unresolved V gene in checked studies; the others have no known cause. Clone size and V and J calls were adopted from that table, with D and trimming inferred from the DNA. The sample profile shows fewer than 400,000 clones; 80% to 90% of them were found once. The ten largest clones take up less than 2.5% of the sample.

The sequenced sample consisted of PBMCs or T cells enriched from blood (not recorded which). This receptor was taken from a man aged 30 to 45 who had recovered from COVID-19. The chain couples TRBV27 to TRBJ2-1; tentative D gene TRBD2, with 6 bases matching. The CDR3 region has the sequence CASSLWNFRDWGFHEQFF. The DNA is TGTGCCAGCAGTCTATGGAACTTCCGGGACTGGGGTTTCCATGAGCAGTTCTTC.